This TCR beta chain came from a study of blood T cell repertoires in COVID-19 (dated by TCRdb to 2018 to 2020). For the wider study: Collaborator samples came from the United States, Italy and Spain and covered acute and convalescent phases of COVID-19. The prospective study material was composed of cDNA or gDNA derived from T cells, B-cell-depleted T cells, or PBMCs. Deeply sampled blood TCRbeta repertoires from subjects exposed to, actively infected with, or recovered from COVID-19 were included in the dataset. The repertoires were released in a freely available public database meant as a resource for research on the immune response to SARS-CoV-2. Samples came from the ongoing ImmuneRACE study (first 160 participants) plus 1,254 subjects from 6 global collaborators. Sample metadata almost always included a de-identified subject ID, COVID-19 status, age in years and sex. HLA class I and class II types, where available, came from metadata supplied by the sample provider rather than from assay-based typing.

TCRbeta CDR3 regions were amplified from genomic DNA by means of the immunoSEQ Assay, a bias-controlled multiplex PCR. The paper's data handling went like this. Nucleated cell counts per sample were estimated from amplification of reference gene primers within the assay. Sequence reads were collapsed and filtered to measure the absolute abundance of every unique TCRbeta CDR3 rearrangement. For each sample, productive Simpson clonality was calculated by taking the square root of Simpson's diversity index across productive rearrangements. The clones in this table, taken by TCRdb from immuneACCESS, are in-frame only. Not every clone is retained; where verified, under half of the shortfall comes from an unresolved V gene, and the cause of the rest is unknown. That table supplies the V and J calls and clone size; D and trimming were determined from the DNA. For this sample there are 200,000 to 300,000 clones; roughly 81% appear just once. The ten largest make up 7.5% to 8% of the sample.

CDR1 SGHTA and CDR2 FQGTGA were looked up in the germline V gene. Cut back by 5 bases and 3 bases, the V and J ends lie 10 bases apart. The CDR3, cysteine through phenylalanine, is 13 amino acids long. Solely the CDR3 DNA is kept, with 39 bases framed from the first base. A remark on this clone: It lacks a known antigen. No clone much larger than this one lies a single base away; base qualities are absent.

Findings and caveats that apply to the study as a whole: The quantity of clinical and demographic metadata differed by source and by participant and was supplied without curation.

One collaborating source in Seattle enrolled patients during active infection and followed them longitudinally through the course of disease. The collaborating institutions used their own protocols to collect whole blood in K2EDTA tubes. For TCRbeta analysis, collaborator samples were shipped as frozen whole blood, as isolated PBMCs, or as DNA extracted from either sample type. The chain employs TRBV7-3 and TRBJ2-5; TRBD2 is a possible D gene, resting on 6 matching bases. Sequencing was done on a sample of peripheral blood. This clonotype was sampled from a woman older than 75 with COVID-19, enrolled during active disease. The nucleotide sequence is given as TGTGCCAGCAGCCAGGCGGGGAAAGAGACCCAGTACTTC. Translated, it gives CASSQAGKETQYF. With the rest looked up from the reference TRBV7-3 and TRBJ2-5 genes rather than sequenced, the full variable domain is GAGVSQTPSNKVTEKGKYVELRCDPISGHTALYWYRQSLGQGPEFLIYFQGTGAADDSGLPNDRFFAVRPEGSVSTLKIQRTERGDSAVYLCASSQAGKETQYFGPGTRLLVL.